This T cell receptor (beta chain) was profiled in a study of blood T cell repertoires in COVID-19. Study as a whole: There were acute and convalescent COVID-19 samples, and they came from the United States, Italy and Spain. The analysed material was cDNA or gDNA that came from T cells, B-cell-depleted T cells, or PBMCs.

This clone was counted between two and nine times. The V gene's germline CDR1 is SGDLS and CDR2 YYNGEE. The V gene lost 4 bases and the J gene lost 2 bases, with 13 bases spanning the gap. This CDR3 has 14 amino acids. Original analysis: Amplification from reference gene primers served as the basis for estimated nucleated cell counts. Here immunoSEQ multiplex PCR was the method, and the copy in TCRdb shows in-frame clones only, minus some. V and J calls plus clone size are reproduced from that table; the DNA served to infer D and trimming. The sample has 150,000 to 200,000 clones; 80% are singletons. This chain joins TRBV9 and TRBJ2-7; possibly TRBD1 for D (6 bases). Sequenced: peripheral blood. The source of this sequence is a man aged 55 to 69 with acute or convalescent COVID-19. Here the CDR3 reads CASSSAGQTYEQYF. The CDR3 nucleotides read TGTGCCAGCAGCTCTGCCGGACAGACCTACGAGCAGTACTTC.